This T cell receptor beta chain was sequenced during a study of cytotoxic CD8 clonotypes in ibrutinib-treated CLL. Overall study: Response sampling occurred after a median approximately 12 months of treatment (range 6 to 36). General observations from the study: Clonality climbed at ibrutinib response, then dropped toward baseline at progression.

To note about this clone: Antigen specificity is unknown.

Clones were read by immunoSEQ multiplex PCR, and TCRdb kept only the in-frame ones, dropping some. This sample has about 300,000 clones, with about 61% found just once. The sequencing here drew on PBMCs, taken after 36 months of ibrutinib treatment. This sequence originates from a human donor with chronic lymphocytic leukemia.

The CDR3, as DNA: TGTGCCAGCCACAATTTATGGGCGGGTACCTACGAGCAGTACTTC. Residues: CASHNLWAGTYEQYF. The chain recombines TRBV21-1 with TRBJ2-7; the table's D call TRBD2 went unverified against the DNA. TRBV21-1 is listed as a pseudogene. The CDR3 runs to 15 residues.